The present TCR beta chain was sequenced within a study of blood T cell repertoires in COVID-19. Study in general: The origin of the acute and convalescent COVID-19 samples was the United States, Italy and Spain. In each case, the material was cDNA or gDNA derived from T cells, B-cell-depleted T cells, or PBMCs.

The CDR3 loop spans 15 amino acids. The germline CDR1 and CDR2 sequences are LGHDT and YNNKEL (reference sequence). After removal of 0 bases from V and 8 bases from J, the junction contained 9 bases not matched to a gene. Authors' analysis steps: Quantification of nucleated cells was approximated via reference gene primer amplification. Sequenced by immunoSEQ multiplex PCR; TCRdb stores in-frame clones only, minus some. The DNA was the basis for D and trimming; V, J and clone size are from that table. The repertoire holds around 180,000 clones, with 74% as singletons. This TCR was recovered from a woman older than 75 with acute or convalescent COVID-19. The chain joins TRBV3-1 (or the pseudogene TRBV3-2) to TRBJ1-2, with 7 nucleotides matching TRBD1. Sequenced input: peripheral blood. DNA of the CDR3: TGTGCCAGCAGCCAAGACGGACAGGTCCTAGAGGGCTACACCTTC. Its protein is CASSQDGQVLEGYTF.